This T cell receptor (beta chain) was found in a study of T cells in women clearing cervical HPV infection. Genomic DNA, averaging about 1,100 ng per sample, yielded TCR beta CDR3 via immunoSEQ. Libraries were prepared by immunoSEQ multiplex PCR; TCRdb keeps only in-frame clonotypes and omits some of them. The table gives around 40,000 clones; the top ten clones make up around 6% of it. Details on this clone: The read stops 3 residues short of the end of the CDR3; the missing end is completed from the germline J gene.

Per germline, CDR1 KGHSH and CDR2 LQKENI. The CDR3 consists of 16 residues. The clonotype was recovered from a woman aged 18 to 75 with a cervical HPV16 infection that either progressed to CIN3+ or cleared (not recorded which). The sequenced sample consisted of blood buffy coat. V usage is TRBV18 and J usage is TRBJ1-2, with a weak D call TRBD1 (6 bases). This CDR3 is CASSSQGGGINNDYTF. CDR3 DNA (partial): TGTGCCAGCTCATCCCAAGGGGGAGGTATCAACAATGAC.